This is a list of T cell receptor beta chains from one sample in a study of spatial heterogeneity in lung cancer. Via MiXCR, TCRdb re-called the 5' RACE reads, giving one row per CDR3 protein. The sample consists of roughly 120,000 distinct CDR3 sequences, over 9% of them appearing once. The starting material was PBMCs, obtained at follow-up. The receptors were sampled from a male donor with early-stage non-small cell lung cancer. Each CDR3 is given with its conserved first and last residue. The order of the fields is V gene, clone size, CDR3 protein. Size values are once, few and many counts, or a class for expanded clones, and some rows have none.

v_gene: TRBV7-9; abundance: -; CDR3aa: CASSLVTASYEQYF
v_gene: TRBV12-3/TRBV12-4; abundance: many; CDR3aa: CASSRQSSRGNTIYF
v_gene: TRBV7-8; abundance: many; CDR3aa: CASSSSSAGGLETQYF
v_gene: TRBV5-1; abundance: -; CDR3aa: CASSLVAGAAYEQYF
v_gene: TRBV5-1; abundance: few; CDR3aa: CASSLGGASNQPQHF
v_gene: TRBV27; abundance: few; CDR3aa: CASSLSRASTSPLHF
v_gene: TRBV20-1; abundance: many; CDR3aa: CSARWGTEAFF
v_gene: TRBV7-2; abundance: many; CDR3aa: CASSTRSGQQYF
v_gene: TRBV14; abundance: many; CDR3aa: CASRPTSGVPFSSYNEQFF
v_gene: TRBV20-1; abundance: many; CDR3aa: CSARAPITTDTQYF
v_gene: TRBV29-1; abundance: few; CDR3aa: CSVVSPSSSYEQYF
v_gene: TRBV29-1; abundance: many; CDR3aa: CSVSNTGELFF
v_gene: TRBV29-1; abundance: many; CDR3aa: CRAGDNTEAFF
v_gene: TRBV2; abundance: -; CDR3aa: CASSATRQNTGELFF
v_gene: TRBV5-4; abundance: -; CDR3aa: CASSLGRGDSYNEQFF
v_gene: TRBV20-1; abundance: few; CDR3aa: CSARRTVKDEQYF
v_gene: TRBV18; abundance: -; CDR3aa: CASSPRSGVETQYF
v_gene: TRBV6-5; abundance: few; CDR3aa: CASSYSRGALSYGYTF
v_gene: TRBV24-1; abundance: many; CDR3aa: CATGSRDRASGANVLTF
v_gene: TRBV28; abundance: few; CDR3aa: CASSFQEGALNIQYF
v_gene: TRBV12-3/TRBV12-4; abundance: few; CDR3aa: CASSLGANQPQHF
v_gene: TRBV25-1; abundance: -; CDR3aa: CASSATGDRQPQHF
v_gene: TRBV15; abundance: many; CDR3aa: CATSRDPWSTDTQYF
v_gene: TRBV6-1; abundance: few; CDR3aa: CASKQGALGNQPQHF
v_gene: TRBV3-1; abundance: many; CDR3aa: CASSPTPGYGGPTYEQYF
v_gene: TRBV20-1; abundance: many; CDR3aa: CSARDNRGNSPLHF
v_gene: TRBV29-1; abundance: few; CDR3aa: CSVVYGTVPYEQYF
v_gene: TRBV15; abundance: -; CDR3aa: CATSSQGVNTEAFF
v_gene: TRBV6-6; abundance: many; CDR3aa: CASSQDGSQETQYF
v_gene: TRBV27; abundance: -; CDR3aa: CASSLSIGSSYEQYF
v_gene: TRBV12-3/TRBV12-4; abundance: -; CDR3aa: CASRLGGSVGTQYF
v_gene: TRBV28; abundance: -; CDR3aa: CASSRDRPLGPQHF
v_gene: TRBV6-2/TRBV6-3; abundance: -; CDR3aa: CASRTIMTGNNSPLHF
v_gene: TRBV6-2/TRBV6-3; abundance: -; CDR3aa: CASIRNGQGGQPQHF
v_gene: TRBV12-3/TRBV12-4; abundance: many; CDR3aa: CASTPGGFQPQHF
v_gene: TRBV10-3; abundance: -; CDR3aa: CAISGTANTEAFF
v_gene: TRBV7-2; abundance: -; CDR3aa: CASSRQLAGGAATQYF
v_gene: TRBV20-1; abundance: -; CDR3aa: CSALLSVENSPLHF
v_gene: TRBV5-1; abundance: -; CDR3aa: CASSLGPEVQIRLVLTPDTQYF
v_gene: TRBV5-6; abundance: -; CDR3aa: CASSLTNRATEQYF
v_gene: TRBV12-3/TRBV12-4; abundance: -; CDR3aa: CASSRTAPSQPQHF
v_gene: TRBV7-6; abundance: many; CDR3aa: CASSLALNQPQHF
v_gene: TRBV10-3; abundance: few; CDR3aa: CAIKETGSETQYF
v_gene: TRBV7-6; abundance: few; CDR3aa: CASSLGDLDYEQYF
v_gene: TRBV6-1; abundance: many; CDR3aa: CASSGEEKIVMRAEAFF